These 2 T cell receptor beta chains came from one sample sequenced in a study of Ad26.COV2.S vaccination and SARS-CoV-2 variants. Here immunoSEQ multiplex PCR was the method, and the copy in TCRdb shows in-frame clones only, minus some. The sample shows approximately 400,000 clones, 92% of them seen only once. The sequences come from peripheral blood, collected after recovery from COVID-19. Receptors originate from a human donor who had recovered from COVID-19.

The CDR3 DNA reads TGTGCCAGCTCACCTCTCGAGTCCGATACGCAGTATTTT. Translating it yields CASSPLESDTQYF. This chain links TRBV18 with TRBJ2-3; no definite D call. The CDR3 extends over 13 amino acids. Trimming pared 3 bases from V and 6 bases from J, leaving 10 bases between. Germline V lookup: CDR1 KGHSH, CDR2 LQKENI.

V usage is TRBV29-1 and J usage is TRBJ1-1; D is ambiguous. The germline V gene has CDR1 SQVTM and CDR2 ANQGSEA. The V gene lost 4 bases and the J gene lost 8 bases, with 8 bases spanning the gap. The CDR3 extends over 10 amino acids. CDR3 nucleotides: TGCAGCGTTGTTCTGGGGGAAGCTTTCTTT. This gives the protein CSVVLGEAFF.